Each of the 11 T cell receptor beta chains below was sequenced from the same sample in a study of identical twins. One entry per CDR3 protein results from TCRdb running MiXCR on the 5' RACE reads. The sample yields under 450,000 distinct CDR3 sequences, approximately 18% seen once. Sample: naive T cells sorted from blood. These TCRs come from a man aged 45-65 years in good health.

This clonotype was observed a handful of times. The chain recombines TRBV5-1 with TRBJ2-1; the match to TRBD2 covers 10 bases. CDR3 length: 15 residues. Germline CDR1 is SGHRS and CDR2 is YFSETQ. With V trimmed by 4 bases and J by 6 bases, 7 bases remained unmatched. The CDR3 protein is CASSSDRLAGNEQFF. DNA of the CDR3: TGCGCCAGCAGCAGTGATAGACTAGCGGGCAATGAGCAGTTCTTC.

This clonotype was recorded many times. CDR3 loop: CASSGQGPNTEAFF. The CDR3 nucleotides are TGTGCCAGCAGCGGACAGGGACCGAACACTGAAGCTTTCTTT. J is TRBJ1-1 and V is TRBV12-3 or TRBV12-4, with 8 bases that match TRBD1. The CDR3 spans 14 residues. V trimming: 6 bases; J trimming: 1 base; junction bases outside the gene matches: 4.

This clonotype was observed at least ten times. This chain uses TRBV11-2 with TRBJ2-5; 8 bases are shared with TRBD2. Per germline, CDR1 SGHAT and CDR2 FQNNGV. The CDR3 consists of 14 residues. The V gene end was trimmed by 1 base and the J gene end by 4 bases; junction bases not matched to a gene: 2. CDR3 nucleotide sequence: TGTGCCAGCAGCTTAGCGGGAGGGCCAGAGACCCAGTACTTC. This gives the protein CASSLAGGPETQYF.

This clonotype was seen a few times. The chain employs TRBV18 and TRBJ2-7; D remains unclear. V was shortened by 0 bases and J by 4 bases, with 13 bases between the two germline ends. This CDR3 has 15 residues. Germline CDR1 reads KGHSH; CDR2 reads LQKENI. CDR3 DNA: TGTGCCAGCTCACCACCTATAACGGGTTCGTACGAGCAGTACTTC. Amino acids: CASSPPITGSYEQYF.

This clonotype was counted many times. The J gene is TRBJ2-7, the V gene TRBV12-3 or TRBV12-4, with D possibly TRBD2 on 6 matching bases. CDR3 length: 13 amino acids. V dropped 6 bases and J dropped 7 bases, with 16 bases sitting between them. The DNA for the CDR3 is TGTGCCAGCAGCTCGGGGCAGGGAGGAGAGCAGTACTTC. Its translation: CASSSGQGGEQYF.

This clonotype was counted at least ten times. V and J are TRBV12-3 or TRBV12-4 and TRBJ2-3; D not certain. Trimming pared 6 bases from V and 1 base from J, leaving 17 bases between. This CDR3 is built from 16 residues. This CDR3 is CASSRSWGGGTDTQYF. For the CDR3, the DNA is TGTGCCAGCAGCCGTAGTTGGGGTGGTGGCACAGATACGCAGTATTTT.

This clonotype has only a few counts. The gene calls are TRBV15 and TRBJ1-4; the match to TRBD1 covers 8 bases. Germline lookup yields CDR1 LNHNV and CDR2 YYDKDF (reference sequence). The CDR3 totals 14 residues. Losses at the gene ends were 2 bases for V and 8 bases for J; bases not matched to a gene: 4. CDR3 sequence (DNA): TGTGCCACCAGCAGACAGGGGGCAGGGGAAAAACTGTTTTTT. This codes for CATSRQGAGEKLFF.

This clonotype was found a few times. The rearrangement uses TRBV5-5 and TRBJ1-1, with D unclear. Germline V lookup: CDR1 SGHKS, CDR2 YYEKEE (reference sequence). This CDR3 region has 12 residues. Between the trimmed V and J ends, which lost 4 bases and 2 bases, there was a span of 6 bases. The CDR3 DNA reads TGTGCCAGCAGCCTCATCAACACTGAAGCTTTCTTT. As protein: CASSLINTEAFF. Filled out from reference TRBV5-5 and TRBJ1-1, the complete variable domain reads DAGVTQSPTHLIKTRGQQVTLRCSPISGHKSVSWYQQVLGQGPQFIFQYYEKEERGRGNFPDRFSARQFPNYSSELNVNALLLGDSALYLCASSLINTEAFFGQGTRLTVV.

This clonotype occurred many times. The rearrangement joins TRBV5-1 to TRBJ2-7, with 9 positions matching TRBD2. Germline V gene data show CDR1 as SGHRS and CDR2 as YFSETQ. The CDR3 contains 14 residues. After removal of 7 bases from V and 2 bases from J, the junction contained 7 bases not matched to a gene. DNA of the CDR3: TGCGCCAGCGGAAAGACTAGCGGAACCTACGAGCAGTACTTC. Translated, it gives CASGKTSGTYEQYF.

This clonotype was seen only a few times. The chain employs TRBV29-1 and TRBJ2-7; TRBD2 might be the D (5 bases). The CDR3 is made up of 14 amino acids. The germline CDR1 and CDR2 sequences are SQVTM and ANQGSEA. V shed 1 base and J shed 3 bases, with 13 bases lying between them. This CDR3 reads CSVEVRGRDYEQYF. The DNA for the CDR3 is TGCAGCGTTGAAGTTCGGGGAAGGGACTACGAGCAGTACTTC.

This clonotype was recorded many times. The rearrangement links TRBV20-1 to TRBJ1-5, with 9 nucleotides matching TRBD1. CDR1 and CDR2 (germline): DFQATT, SNEGSKA (reference sequence). The CDR3 is made up of 15 amino acids. J lost 1 base, V lost 6 bases, and 7 bases had no gene match. This CDR3 is CSALDRGWSNQPQHF. The CDR3 nucleotides are TGCAGTGCCTTGGACAGGGGTTGGAGCAATCAGCCCCAGCATTTT.